What follows is one TCR beta chain and its context. In the authors' methods: Amplification of reference gene primers provided the estimated nucleated cell counts. This table comes from immunoSEQ multiplex PCR, and its TCRdb copy is limited to in-frame clones, with some not included. The V and J calls and clone size were taken over from that table, and D and trimming were inferred from the DNA. This sample yields some 200,000 clones, of which more than 75% are seen a single time; just under 0.9% belongs to the top ten. This sample was included in a study of blood T cell repertoires in COVID-19. Study background: COVID-19 samples from acute and convalescent phases originated in the United States, Italy and Spain. In each case, the material was cDNA or gDNA derived from T cells, B-cell-depleted T cells, or PBMCs.

The CDR3 covers 14 residues. CDR1 SGHNT and CDR2 YYREEE come from the germline V gene (reference sequence). Between the trimmed V and J ends, which lost 0 bases and 8 bases, there was a span of 14 bases. V usage is TRBV5-4 and J usage is TRBJ1-2, with D perhaps TRBD1 (5 bases). The sequencing sample was made of peripheral blood. This TCR came from a woman aged 18-29 years who had recovered from COVID-19. The CDR3 loop reads CASSLDVGEEGYTF. CDR3 nucleotides: TGTGCCAGCAGCTTGGATGTAGGGGAGGAGGGCTACACCTTC.